This entry lists 15 T cell receptor beta chains sequenced from one sample in a study of radiation and T cells in renal cell carcinoma. As for time point: blood 2 weeks post-SBRT. Treatment defined: 15 Gy SBRT to primary tumor, nephrectomy 4 weeks later. TCRdb's table, derived via immunoSEQ multiplex PCR, lists solely in-frame clones and lacks some. The sample shows 25,000 to 30,000 clones, around 85% of them seen only once. The sample in question was blood, obtained from a patient whose treatment included radiotherapy and nephrectomy. These receptor sequences come from a man between 60 and 75 years old with renal cell carcinoma.

The V gene is TRBV19, the J gene TRBJ2-1; D is perhaps TRBD2 (5 bases). V gave up 7 bases and J gave up 7 bases, with 20 bases separating them. Germline CDR1 reads LNHDA; CDR2 reads SQIVND (reference sequence). The CDR3 extends over 15 amino acids. CDR3 loop: CASTPTGLAWNEQFF. CDR3 bases: TGTGCCAGTACCCCGACCGGGCTAGCATGGAATGAGCAGTTCTTC.

The chain employs TRBV30 and TRBJ2-3; unclear D gene. With 5 bases removed from V and 7 bases from J, the gap between germline ends came to 13 bases. Looked up from germline, CDR1 is GTSNPN and CDR2 is SVGIG (reference sequence). The CDR3 loop spans 12 amino acids. CDR3 sequence (DNA): TGTGCCTGGGAATTGGACGGCCATACGCAGTATTTT. Translating it yields CAWELDGHTQYF.

V usage is TRBV6-6 and J usage is TRBJ2-5; no firm D call. The CDR3 runs 12 residues. The V end lost 7 bases, the J end lost 5 bases, and 11 bases lay between the germline ends. Germline V CDR1 and CDR2: MNHNY, SVGAGI (reference sequence). The CDR3: CASKNLGETQYF. CDR3 bases: TGTGCCAGCAAGAACCTGGGGGAGACCCAGTACTTC.

The rearrangement links TRBV5-1 to TRBJ2-1; TRBD2 is a possible D gene (6 bases). Germline V gene lookup returns CDR1 SGHRS and CDR2 YFSETQ. The CDR3 runs to 17 residues. Trimming cost V 4 bases and J 6 bases, with 23 bases left between them. Written as DNA, the CDR3 is TGCGCCAGCAGCAAAACCGGGACGCCAAACGGGGGCAATGAGCAGTTCTTC. This sequence encodes CASSKTGTPNGGNEQFF.

This clone was observed a single time. The V and J genes are TRBV7-6 and TRBJ2-7, with 7 bases lining up with TRBD1. CDR1 and CDR2 (germline): SGHVS, FNYEAQ. The CDR3 has 13 amino acids. With V trimmed by 5 bases and J by 7 bases, 8 bases remained unmatched. CDR3 region: CASSAGTVGEQYF. The CDR3 DNA reads as TGTGCCAGCAGCGCAGGGACAGTCGGTGAGCAGTACTTC.

This clone appeared a single time. V is TRBV5-5 and J is TRBJ2-2; TRBD1 matches at 8 bases. CDR3 length equals 19 residues. Germline V gene lookup returns CDR1 SGHKS and CDR2 YYEKEE (reference sequence). V gave up 0 bases and J gave up 6 bases; unmatched junction bases: 16. The CDR3 is CASSLGSGGQGIGAGELFF. Written as DNA, the CDR3 is TGTGCCAGCAGCTTGGGGAGCGGCGGACAGGGAATCGGGGCCGGGGAGCTGTTTTTT.

This clone was found a few times. The chain combines TRBV2 with TRBJ1-4, with unresolved D. The CDR3 has 13 residues. CDR1 and CDR2 from the germline V gene are SNHLY and FYNNEI. Trimming left V 8 bases short and J 0 bases short, with 7 bases between. CDR3 sequence reads: CASLRSTNEKLFF. The CDR3 DNA is TGTGCCAGCCTGAGGTCAACTAATGAAAAACTGTTTTTT.

The V and J genes are TRBV13 and TRBJ1-1; D gene ambiguous. Per the germline V gene, CDR1 is PRHDT and CDR2 is FYEKMQ (reference sequence). V was pared by 2 bases and J by 0 bases, with 13 bases between. This CDR3 comprises 16 residues. The CDR3 region is CASSLSGFGMNTEAFF. The CDR3 DNA sequence: TGTGCCAGCAGCTTATCAGGTTTCGGGATGAACACTGAAGCTTTCTTT.

The V gene is TRBV5-1, the J gene TRBJ1-5; tentative D call: TRBD1 (6 bases). The CDR3 totals 14 residues. Germline loops: CDR1 SGHRS, CDR2 YFSETQ. V was cut by 4 bases and J by 9 bases, with 17 bases left in between. The CDR3 nucleotides read TGCGCCAGCAGCCCGGGGGGCGGATCACCGCCCCAGCATTTT. Its translation is CASSPGGGSPPQHF.

The chain employs TRBV5-8 and TRBJ1-1, with a weak D call TRBD1 (6 bases). This CDR3 is 17 amino acids long. Germline V gene data show CDR1 as SGHTS and CDR2 as YDEGEE. The germline V and J ends were trimmed by 1 base and 4 bases, with 20 bases remaining between them. This chain's CDR3 is CASSLRGSRGRGTEAFF. In DNA, the CDR3 is TGTGCCAGCAGCTTGCGGGGGAGCCGGGGGCGAGGCACTGAAGCTTTCTTT.

The rearrangement joins TRBV6-1 to TRBJ2-2, with no clear D. V was trimmed by 7 bases and J by 9 bases, leaving 9 bases between them. CDR3 length equals 11 residues. Looked up from germline, CDR1 is MNHNS and CDR2 is SASEGT. The CDR3 bases are TGTGCCAGCACCCCCCTGAGGGAGCTGTTTTTT. Translated: CASTPLRELFF.

The chain recombines TRBV21-1 with TRBJ2-3; TRBD2, the D gene given by the table, was not confirmed from the DNA. TRBV21-1 is classified as a pseudogene. This CDR3 has 11 amino acids. DNA of the CDR3: TGTGCCAGCAGCACGACAGATACGCAGTATTTT. Translating it yields CASSTTDTQYF.

The J gene is TRBJ2-5, the V gene TRBV4-3; D is possibly TRBD2 (7 bases). This CDR3 region has 16 residues. V lost 3 bases and J 2 bases, leaving 16 bases between the germline ends. In germline, CDR1 is LGHNA, CDR2 YSLEER. DNA for the CDR3: TGCGCCAGCAGCCAGGGGGCGGGAGTTGGGCAAGAGACCCAGTACTTC. Protein: CASSQGAGVGQETQYF.

For this clone: A junction end diverges from the germline sequence, so it may reflect a read error. The chain combines TRBV4-3 with TRBJ2-6; D could derive from TRBD1 or TRBD2 (5 bases each). CDR3 length equals 14 residues. Germline CDR1 LGHNA, CDR2 YSLEER. CDR3 protein: CASSPDSGASVLTF. The CDR3 DNA sequence: TGCGCCAGCAGCCCGGACTCTGGGGCCAGCGTCCTGACTTTC.

The genes are TRBV7-2 and TRBJ2-3, with 7 bases that match TRBD1. CDR3 size: 16 residues. The V segment lost 1 base and the J segment 3 bases; nucleotides outside the gene matches: 7. The V gene's germline CDR1 is SGHTA and CDR2 FQGNSA. The CDR3 DNA reads as TGTGCCAGCAGCTTAGGGAGACAGGGTGCGACAGATACGCAGTATTTT. This gives the protein CASSLGRQGATDTQYF.